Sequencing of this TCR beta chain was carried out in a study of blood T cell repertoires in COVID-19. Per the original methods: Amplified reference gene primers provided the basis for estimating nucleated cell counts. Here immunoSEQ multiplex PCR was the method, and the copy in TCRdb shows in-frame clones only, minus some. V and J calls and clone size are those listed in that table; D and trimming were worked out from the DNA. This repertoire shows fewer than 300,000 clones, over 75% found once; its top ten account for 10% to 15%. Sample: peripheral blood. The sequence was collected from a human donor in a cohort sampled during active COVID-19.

CDR3 residues: CASSPGQGSRNTIYF. The CDR3 nucleotides read TGTGCCAGCTCACCAGGACAGGGGAGTAGAAACACCATATATTTT. The genes are TRBV18 and TRBJ1-3, with TRBD1 matching 9 bases. V shed 2 bases and J 5 bases; nucleotides not matched to a gene: 4. CDR1 is KGHSH, CDR2 LQKENI, per germline. The CDR3 loop spans 15 amino acids.